This is a list of T cell receptor beta chains from one sample in a study of T-cell reconstitution after alpha-beta-depleted transplantation in children. A single record per CDR3 protein comes from TCRdb applying MiXCR to the PCR reads. The sample yields roughly 89,000 distinct CDR3 sequences, over 9% seen once. Material: PBMCs from the stem cell graft donor, obtained from the stem cell graft. The origin of the receptors is a human donor who donated a stem cell graft to a child with inherited bone marrow failure. The CDR3 runs from the conserved cysteine through the conserved F or W. D genes are given only for firm matches. Only some rows state a clone size, as once, few, many or a class for expanded clones.

CDR3 length	V gene	J gene	D gene	clone size	CDR3 protein	CDR3 DNA
15	TRBV12-3/TRBV12-4	TRBJ2-1	TRBD1	many	CASSPRTGDYNEQFF	TGTGCCAGCAGTCCGAGGACAGGGGATTACAATGAGCAGTTCTTC
13	TRBV5-1	TRBJ2-7	NA	many	CASSFQGSYEQYF	TGCGCCAGCAGCTTCCAGGGGTCCTACGAGCAGTACTTC
15	TRBV4-1	TRBJ2-7	NA	many	CASSLRHGGTYEQYF	TGCGCCAGCAGCCTTAGGCATGGGGGGACCTACGAGCAGTACTTC
14	TRBV27	TRBJ1-1	NA	many	CASSLTAANTEAFF	TGTGCCAGCAGTTTAACGGCCGCAAACACTGAAGCTTTCTTT
17	TRBV6-2/TRBV6-3	TRBJ2-5	TRBD2	NA	CASSYQRERAGRETQYF	TGTGCCAGCAGTTACCAGCGGGAGCGAGCTGGCAGGGAGACCCAGTACTTC
16	TRBV7-9	TRBJ1-6	NA	many	CASSFARGGSNSPLHF	TGTGCCAGCAGCTTCGCCCGGGGGGGTTCCAATTCACCCCTCCACTTT
13	TRBV20-1	TRBJ1-1	NA	many	CSARRGGMTEAFF	TGCAGTGCTCGACGGGGGGGGATGACTGAAGCTTTCTTT
12	TRBV2	TRBJ2-5	NA	many	CASSILARTQYF	TGTGCCAGCAGTATCCTAGCAAGGACCCAGTACTTC
15	TRBV10-3	TRBJ1-2	NA	many	CAISESTAGNGGYTF	TGTGCCATCAGTGAGTCGACTGCGGGGAATGGTGGCTACACCTTC
13	TRBV7-2	TRBJ2-3	NA	NA	CASSPWWADTQYF	TGTGCCAGCAGCCCCTGGTGGGCAGATACGCAGTATTTT
16	TRBV9	TRBJ2-1	TRBD1	many	CASSVRRDREDNEQFF	TGTGCCAGCAGCGTCCGCCGGGACAGGGAAGACAATGAGCAGTTCTTC
15	TRBV18	TRBJ2-5	TRBD2	few	CASSVSGRPQETQYF	TGTGCCAGCTCAGTCAGCGGGAGACCTCAAGAGACCCAGTACTTC
14	TRBV10-3	TRBJ2-1	NA	many	CAISESRSSAEQFF	TGTGCCATCAGTGAGTCGAGGTCCTCGGCTGAGCAGTTCTTC
14	TRBV5-1	TRBJ1-1	NA	many	CASSLGQVNTEAFF	TGCGCCAGCAGCTTGGGACAGGTGAACACTGAAGCTTTCTTT
16	TRBV4-2	TRBJ2-5	NA	NA	CASSQDPRGGGETQYF	TGTGCCAGCAGCCAAGATCCGAGGGGGGGGGGGGAGACCCAGTACTTC
13	TRBV6-1	TRBJ1-1	TRBD1	many	CASSVDRGTEAFF	TGTGCCAGCAGTGTCGACAGGGGCACTGAAGCTTTCTTT
15	TRBV27	TRBJ2-5	NA	many	CASSLLSGTGETQYF	TGTGCCAGCAGTCTCCTGAGCGGCACTGGGGAGACCCAGTACTTC
16	TRBV7-2	TRBJ2-1	TRBD2	few	CASSVTSGGGDNEQFF	TGTGCCAGCAGCGTGACTAGCGGGGGGGGGGACAATGAGCAGTTCTTC
13	TRBV5-1	TRBJ2-5	NA	many	CASSLREIQTQYF	TGCGCCAGCAGCTTGCGGGAGATACAGACCCAGTACTTC
14	TRBV18	TRBJ2-5	TRBD1	NA	CASSPGQGSPPLHF	TGTGCCAGCTCACCGGGACAGGGATCGCCCCCCCTACACTTC
15	TRBV5-1	TRBJ1-6	TRBD1	many	CASSLGDRVDSPLHF	TGCGCCAGCAGCTTGGGGGACAGGGTCGATTCACCCCTCCACTTT
13	TRBV7-2	TRBJ2-7	TRBD1	few	CASSRDRGGEQYF	TGTGCCAGCAGCAGGGACAGGGGCGGCGAGCAGTACTTC
13	TRBV3-1	TRBJ2-1	NA	many	CASSRRPDNEQFF	TGTGCCAGCAGCCGGAGGCCGGACAATGAGCAGTTCTTC
15	TRBV5-1	TRBJ2-1	NA	many	CASSLEPGARDEQFF	TGCGCCAGCAGCTTGGAACCGGGGGCTAGGGATGAGCAGTTCTTC
14	TRBV11-2	TRBJ1-5	TRBD1	many	CASSFGQGNQPQHF	TGTGCCAGCAGCTTTGGACAGGGGAATCAGCCCCAGCATTTT
12	TRBV7-9	TRBJ1-5	NA	once	CASSRGYQPQHF	TGTGCCAGCAGTCGCGGTTATCAGCCCCAGCATTTT
13	TRBV9	TRBJ2-1	TRBD2	NA	CASSGTSGIEQFF	TGTGCCAGCAGCGGGACTAGCGGCATTGAGCAGTTCTTC
15	TRBV6-1	TRBJ1-5	TRBD1	few	CASSTDREGDQPQHF	TGTGCCAGCAGTACGGACAGGGAGGGTGATCAGCCCCAGCATTTT
14	TRBV5-6	TRBJ2-4	NA	many	CASGGLGTENIQYF	TGTGCCAGCGGGGGGCTCGGGACGGAAAACATTCAGTACTTC
17	TRBV20-1	TRBJ2-1	NA	NA	CCARVRLAKSSYNEQFF	TGCTGTGCTAGAGTCCGTCTAGCGAAAAGCTCCTACAATGAGCAGTTCTTC